This is a list of T cell receptor beta chains from one sample in a study of radiotherapy plus CTLA-4 blockade in lung cancer. Here immunoSEQ multiplex PCR was the method, and the copy in TCRdb shows in-frame clones only, minus some. The profile shows some 77,000 clones, approximately 86% of them singletons. The source was peripheral blood, collected from a patient treated with radiotherapy plus ipilimumab. Receptors originate from a human donor with non-small cell lung cancer who had a partial response to radiotherapy plus ipilimumab. CDR3s include the opening cysteine and the closing phenylalanine or tryptophan. The order of the fields is D gene, V gene, J gene, clone size, CDR3 DNA, CDR3 protein. The D gene is left open where the match is weak. Not all rows give a size; the values are once, few, many and, for expanded clones, a class.

D: -
V: TRBV19
J: TRBJ2-7
size: few
DNA: TGTGCCAGTAGTAATTCCCGGGGGCAGTACTTC
CDR3: CASSNSRGQYF

D: TRBD2
V: TRBV7-9
J: TRBJ2-3
size: -
DNA: TGTGCCAGCAGCTTTAGGACTAGCGGGAGAGGAGATACGCAGTATTTT
CDR3: CASSFRTSGRGDTQYF

D: -
V: TRBV4-2
J: TRBJ2-3
size: once
DNA: TGTGCCAGCAGCCAAGGAGACGGGAGCGCAGATACGCAGTATTTT
CDR3: CASSQGDGSADTQYF

D: TRBD2
V: TRBV7-9
J: TRBJ2-5
size: -
DNA: TGTGCCAGCAGCTTCCCGGGACTAGCAAGGGGCCAGTACTTC
CDR3: CASSFPGLARGQYF

D: TRBD2
V: TRBV5-1
J: TRBJ2-1
size: -
DNA: TGCGCCAGCAGCTTGACTGCGGCCTCCGGGACTAGCGGGAGAGGCTCCTACAATGAGCAGTTCTTC
CDR3: CASSLTAASGTSGRGSYNEQFF

D: TRBD1
V: TRBV28
J: TRBJ1-1
size: -
DNA: TGTGCCAGCCCCTCAGGACAGGGGGAAGCTTTCTTT
CDR3: CASPSGQGEAFF

D: -
V: TRBV7-8
J: TRBJ1-1
size: -
DNA: TGTGCCAGCAGCCCCCTGGACGGGGTAGACACTGAAGCTTTCTTT
CDR3: CASSPLDGVDTEAFF

D: -
V: TRBV7-3
J: TRBJ1-6
size: -
DNA: TGTGCCAGCAGCCCTACCGGGAAGAATTCACCCCTCCACTTT
CDR3: CASSPTGKNSPLHF

D: -
V: TRBV7-9
J: TRBJ1-5
size: -
DNA: TGTGCCAGCAGCTTGGAGAGCAATCAGCCCCAGCATTTT
CDR3: CASSLESNQPQHF

D: -
V: TRBV7-9
J: TRBJ1-2
size: -
DNA: TGTGCCAGCAGCTCTACGGACAGCTGGGGCTACACCTTC
CDR3: CASSSTDSWGYTF

D: TRBD2
V: TRBV28
J: TRBJ2-5
size: -
DNA: TGTGCCAGCAGTCCCGATTGGACTAGCGGGGGGCCGGACTTC
CDR3: CASSPDWTSGGPDF

D: -
V: TRBV5-8
J: TRBJ2-2
size: -
DNA: TGTGCCAGCAGCTTGGGGCAGGGGACCGGGGAGCTGTTTTTT
CDR3: CASSLGQGTGELFF

D: TRBD2
V: TRBV5-1
J: TRBJ2-3
size: -
DNA: TGCGCCAGCAGCTCCGGGACTAGCGACACAGATACGCAGTATTTT
CDR3: CASSSGTSDTDTQYF

D: -
V: TRBV6-4
J: TRBJ1-2
size: -
DNA: TGTGCCAGCAGTGTCGGGACTGACAACTATGGCTACACCTTC
CDR3: CASSVGTDNYGYTF

D: TRBD2
V: TRBV7-9
J: TRBJ2-1
size: -
DNA: TGTGCCAGCAGCTTTAGCGGGGGATCCTACAATGAGCAGTTCTTC
CDR3: CASSFSGGSYNEQFF

D: TRBD2
V: TRBV27
J: TRBJ2-2
size: -
DNA: TGTGCCAGCAGTTTGACCCGTCTAGCGGGAGGAACCGGGGAGCTGTTTTTT
CDR3: CASSLTRLAGGTGELFF

D: -
V: TRBV5-6
J: TRBJ1-2
size: -
DNA: TGTGCCAGCAGCTTGCGCCGAGGTGGCTACACCTTC
CDR3: CASSLRRGGYTF

D: -
V: TRBV5-4
J: TRBJ2-3
size: -
DNA: TGTGCCAGCAGTAGGTCTAGGGGAACAGATACGCAGTATTTT
CDR3: CASSRSRGTDTQYF

D: TRBD1
V: TRBV5-4
J: TRBJ2-2
size: -
DNA: TGTGCCAGCAGCCCGATAGGACAGGGATCAAACACCGGGGAGCTGTTTTTT
CDR3: CASSPIGQGSNTGELFF

D: TRBD1
V: TRBV30
J: TRBJ1-3
size: -
DNA: TGTGCCGGGGGACAGCGCAACACCATATATTTT
CDR3: CAGGQRNTIYF

D: TRBD2
V: TRBV5-1
J: TRBJ2-1
size: -
DNA: TGCGCCAGCAGCCTCCAACCTCAGCGGGAGGGCCGGGAGCAGTTCTTC
CDR3: CASSLQPQREGREQFF

D: -
V: TRBV6-1
J: TRBJ1-1
size: -
DNA: TGTGCCAGCAAATTACAGGGTTCTTCGCTAAAAGCTTTCTTT
CDR3: CASKLQGSSLKAFF

D: TRBD1
V: TRBV5-6
J: TRBJ2-5
size: -
DNA: TGTGCCAGCAGCTTGACGGGACAGGGGGCGGGGGAGACCCAGTACTTC
CDR3: CASSLTGQGAGETQYF

D: TRBD2
V: TRBV28
J: TRBJ2-2
size: -
DNA: TGTGCCAGCAGTTCCCAGGGACTAGCGCACACCGGGGAGCTGTTTTTT
CDR3: CASSSQGLAHTGELFF

D: -
V: TRBV5-1
J: TRBJ2-3
size: -
DNA: TGCGCCAGCAGCTTGTATGTCCGGGAGCGTAGCACAGATACGCAGTATTTT
CDR3: CASSLYVRERSTDTQYF

D: TRBD1
V: TRBV2
J: TRBJ1-5
size: -
DNA: TGTGCCAGCATTCCCGACAGGGGGCATCAGCCCCAGCATTTT
CDR3: CASIPDRGHQPQHF

D: -
V: TRBV19
J: TRBJ1-2
size: -
DNA: TGTGCCAGTAGTATCGTCGGGGGACCGGGCTATGGCTACACCTTC
CDR3: CASSIVGGPGYGYTF

D: -
V: TRBV28
J: TRBJ1-2
size: -
DNA: TGTGCCAGCAGTTTATCAGGGTACTATGGCTACACCTTC
CDR3: CASSLSGYYGYTF

D: -
V: TRBV6-5
J: TRBJ1-1
size: -
DNA: TGTGCCAGCAGTCCTCGGCAGGTGGGGCCAGAAGCTTTCTTT
CDR3: CASSPRQVGPEAFF

D: -
V: TRBV7-2
J: TRBJ2-1
size: -
DNA: TGTGCCAGCAGCTTAGCGTTCCTAGCTTGGAATGAGCAGTTCTTC
CDR3: CASSLAFLAWNEQFF

D: TRBD1
V: TRBV27
J: TRBJ2-2
size: -
DNA: TGTGCCAGCAGTTTATGGGCCGGACAGGGGGGGACCGGGGAGCTGTTTTTT
CDR3: CASSLWAGQGGTGELFF

D: TRBD2
V: TRBV7-9
J: TRBJ2-7
size: -
DNA: TGTGCCAGCAGCTTAGCGGGCCTAGCGGGAGTCGACGAGCAGTACTTC
CDR3: CASSLAGLAGVDEQYF

D: -
V: TRBV4-1
J: TRBJ1-5
size: -
DNA: TGCGCCAGCAGCCAAGTAGGGGGTGGCGGCAATCAGCCCCAGCATTTT
CDR3: CASSQVGGGGNQPQHF

D: -
V: TRBV6-5
J: TRBJ2-7
size: -
DNA: TGTGCCAGCAGTTACGGGACTGAGGAAAGCTCCTACGAGCAGTACTTC
CDR3: CASSYGTEESSYEQYF

D: TRBD1
V: TRBV20-1
J: TRBJ1-4
size: once
DNA: TGCAGTGCTAGTGGGCAGGGGGCCGTGTTTTTT
CDR3: CSASGQGAVFF

D: TRBD2
V: TRBV5-6
J: TRBJ2-1
size: few
DNA: TGTGCCAGCAGCTTGGAGGGCGGGAGCTCCTACAATGAGCAGTTCTTC
CDR3: CASSLEGGSSYNEQFF

D: TRBD1
V: TRBV5-5
J: TRBJ2-5
size: few
DNA: TGTGCCAGCAGCCCTAGACAGGGGGCAAGGAAGACCCAGTACTTC
CDR3: CASSPRQGARKTQYF

D: -
V: TRBV28
J: TRBJ1-5
size: -
DNA: TGTGCCAGCAGTTCATACACCGGGTCCTCCGGTAATCAGCCCCAGCATTTT
CDR3: CASSSYTGSSGNQPQHF

D: -
V: TRBV15
J: TRBJ1-4
size: -
DNA: TGTGCCACCAGCAGGGAAAACCAGGTTTTTAATGAAAAACTGTTTTTT
CDR3: CATSRENQVFNEKLFF

D: TRBD2
V: TRBV19
J: TRBJ2-1
size: -
DNA: TGTGCCAGTAGTATAGGTGCCCTCCGACTAGCGGGATCCTACGGTGAGCAGTTCTTC
CDR3: CASSIGALRLAGSYGEQFF

D: -
V: TRBV6-5
J: TRBJ1-5
size: -
DNA: TGTGCCAGCAGTGTTCGGGGGGAGACCAATCAGCCCCAGCATTTT
CDR3: CASSVRGETNQPQHF

D: -
V: TRBV6-1
J: TRBJ1-1
size: -
DNA: TGTGCCAGCAGTGAAAGGGGCAGCCGGGAAGCTTTCTTT
CDR3: CASSERGSREAFF

D: -
V: TRBV27
J: TRBJ1-5
size: -
DNA: TGTGCCAGCAGCACGGGAGGGGCCAACAATCAGCCCCAGCATTTT
CDR3: CASSTGGANNQPQHF

D: TRBD1
V: TRBV5-4
J: TRBJ1-6
size: -
DNA: TGTGCCAGCAGCTTTTCGGCAGGGGGGAATTCACCCCTCCACTTT
CDR3: CASSFSAGGNSPLHF

D: -
V: TRBV28
J: TRBJ2-5
size: -
DNA: TGTGCCAGCAGTTTATGGGAACAGGACAGCCAAGAGACCCAGTACTTC
CDR3: CASSLWEQDSQETQYF

D: -
V: TRBV29-1
J: TRBJ2-1
size: -
DNA: TGCAGCGTTGAGGCAGTTTACAATGAGCAGTTCTTC
CDR3: CSVEAVYNEQFF